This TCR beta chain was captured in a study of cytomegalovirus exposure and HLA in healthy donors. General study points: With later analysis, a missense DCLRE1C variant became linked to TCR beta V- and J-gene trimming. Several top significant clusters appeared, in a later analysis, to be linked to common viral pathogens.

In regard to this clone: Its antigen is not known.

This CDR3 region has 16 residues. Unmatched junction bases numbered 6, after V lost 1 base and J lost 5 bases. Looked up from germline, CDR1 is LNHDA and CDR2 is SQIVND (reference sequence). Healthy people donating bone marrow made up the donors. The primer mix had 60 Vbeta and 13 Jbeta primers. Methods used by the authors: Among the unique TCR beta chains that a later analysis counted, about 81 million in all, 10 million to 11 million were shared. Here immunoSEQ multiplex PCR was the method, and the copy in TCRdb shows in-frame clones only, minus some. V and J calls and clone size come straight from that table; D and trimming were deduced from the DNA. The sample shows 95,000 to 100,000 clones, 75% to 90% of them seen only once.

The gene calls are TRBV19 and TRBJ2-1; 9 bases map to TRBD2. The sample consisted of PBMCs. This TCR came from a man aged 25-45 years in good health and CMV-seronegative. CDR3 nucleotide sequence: TGTGCCAGTAGTATAGTGGCGGGAGGGGAGAACAATGAGCAGTTCTTC. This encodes CASSIVAGGENNEQFF.